The next 27 T cell receptor beta chains were all read from a single sample in a study of blood T cell repertoires in COVID-19. TCRdb keeps only in-frame clones here, not all; method: immunoSEQ multiplex PCR. The data contain around 180,000 clones, roughly 75% of them singletons. Sequencing was carried out using peripheral blood. The receptors were gathered from a man between 65 and 79 years old with active or convalescent COVID-19.

This clone was seen more than once but under ten times. V is TRBV5-1 and J is TRBJ2-3, with 15 bases lining up with TRBD2. Germline trimming cut 4 bases from V and 5 bases from J; bases unmatched to any gene: 8. CDR3 length: 17 amino acids. The germline V gene encodes CDR1 SGHRS and CDR2 YFSETQ. The CDR3 protein is CASSLGLAGGRRDTQYF. The CDR3 DNA reads TGCGCCAGCAGCCTGGGACTAGCGGGGGGCAGGAGAGATACGCAGTATTTT.

This clone has only one observation. This chain joins TRBV12-3 or TRBV12-4 and TRBJ1-1, with D possibly matching TRBD1 (5 bases). The CDR3 has 12 amino acids. The V end lost 6 bases, the J end lost 7 bases, and 12 bases lay between the germline ends. CDR3 DNA: TGTGCCAGCAGCCAACTCACAGGTGAAGCTTTCTTT. It specifies CASSQLTGEAFF.

This clone was seen more than once but under ten times. Within the sample, other DNA sequences also encode this same CDR3. This chain links TRBV6-5 with TRBJ1-6; no reliable D call. CDR1 and CDR2 (germline): MNHEY, SVGAGI. This CDR3 region has 14 residues. V was clipped by 6 bases and J by 8 bases, with 14 bases between them. CDR3 loop: CASSSRGRDSPLHF. Here the CDR3 DNA reads TGTGCCAGCAGCTCGCGGGGTAGGGATTCACCCCTCCACTTT.

CDR3 DNA: TGTGCCAGCAGTCTCCGACAGGATGGCTACACCTTC. This sequence encodes CASSLRQDGYTF. The J gene is TRBJ1-2, the V gene TRBV28, with D tentatively TRBD1 (6 bases). Germline lookup yields CDR1 MDHEN and CDR2 SYDVKM. The CDR3 is 12 amino acids. The ends were cut back, 5 bases at V and 6 bases at J, with 10 bases in the middle.

The chain joins TRBV11-2 to TRBJ2-2, with a weak D call TRBD1 (5 bases). There are 16 residues in the CDR3. Looked up from germline, CDR1 is SGHAT and CDR2 is FQNNGV. The V end was cut by 3 bases, the J end by 1 base, with 12 bases between. For the CDR3, the DNA is TGTGCCAGCAGCTTCGCCTACAGGTGGAACACCGGGGAGCTGTTTTTT. It translates to CASSFAYRWNTGELFF.

The V and J genes are TRBV14 and TRBJ2-7; no reliable D call. In germline, CDR1 is SGHDN, CDR2 FVKESK. The CDR3 covers 14 residues. V gave up 3 bases and J gave up 6 bases, with 15 bases separating them. CDR3 coding DNA: TGTGCCAGCAGCCAGCTCCTGACTGGTCTCGAGCAGTACTTC. Protein: CASSQLLTGLEQYF. The variable domain in full, completed from reference TRBV14 and TRBJ2-7, reads EAGVTQFPSHSVIEKGQTVTLRCDPISGHDNLYWYRRVMGKEIKFLLHFVKESKQDESGMPNNRFLAERTGGTYSTLKVQPAELEDSGVYFCASSQLLTGLEQYFGPGTRLTVT.

This chain links TRBV10-3 with TRBJ1-2, with TRBD1 matching over 7 bases. The CDR3 has 17 residues. The V gene end was trimmed by 3 bases and the J gene end by 6 bases; junction bases not matched to a gene: 16. The germline gives CDR1 ENHRY, CDR2 SYGVKD. The chain's CDR3 is CAISDLRRQGRSDGYTF. The CDR3 DNA reads as TGTGCCATCAGTGATCTGCGAAGACAGGGAAGATCTGATGGCTACACCTTC.

The rearrangement uses TRBV7-9 and TRBJ2-5; tentatively, D is TRBD1 (5 bases). The germline V gene encodes CDR1 SEHNR and CDR2 FQNEAQ (reference sequence). This CDR3 is 14 amino acids long. The V and J ends lost 5 bases and 5 bases respectively, with 15 bases between them. For the CDR3, the DNA is TGTGCCAGCAGCCCGCGGCAGGGTGATGAGACCCAGTACTTC. Protein sequence: CASSPRQGDETQYF. The full variable domain, completed using reference TRBV7-9 and TRBJ2-5, is DTGVSQNPRHKITKRGQNVTFRCDPISEHNRLYWYRQTLGQGPEFLTYFQNEAQLEKSRLLSDRFSAERPKGSFSTLEIQRTEQGDSAMYLCASSPRQGDETQYFGPGTRLLVL.

The chain joins TRBV6-5 to TRBJ1-5, with 9 nucleotides matching TRBD1. With V trimmed by 6 bases and J by 1 base, 4 bases remained unmatched. Germline V gives CDR1 MNHEY, CDR2 SVGAGI. This CDR3 contains 15 residues. This chain's CDR3 is CASSIGTGSNQPQHF. The CDR3 bases are TGTGCCAGCAGCATAGGGACAGGGAGCAATCAGCCCCAGCATTTT.

The gene calls are TRBV5-1 and TRBJ2-6; 8 bases are shared with TRBD1. The CDR3 extends over 16 amino acids. Germline CDR1 reads SGHRS; CDR2 reads YFSETQ. Losses at the gene ends were 4 bases for V and 3 bases for J; bases not matched to a gene: 6. Here the CDR3 DNA reads TGCGCCAGCAGCCCAGGGACAGGTGGTGGGGCCAACGTCCTGACTTTC. Translating gives CASSPGTGGGANVLTF.

The chain employs TRBV29-1 and TRBJ2-1; 10 positions agree with TRBD1. V lost 1 base to trimming and J lost 6 bases; unmatched junction nucleotides: 3. Germline values: CDR1 SQVTM, CDR2 ANQGSEA. The CDR3 runs 14 residues. DNA of the CDR3: TGCAGCGTTGAAGGGGGACAGGGGCTCAATGAGCAGTTCTTC. Its protein product is CSVEGGQGLNEQFF.

CDR3 protein: CASSGQGSYNEQFF. CDR3 coding DNA: TGCGCCAGCAGCGGACAGGGCTCCTACAATGAGCAGTTCTTC. V gene TRBV5-1 combines with J gene TRBJ2-1; 8 bases are shared with TRBD1. In germline, CDR1 is SGHRS, CDR2 YFSETQ. CDR3 size: 14 residues. The J segment lost 0 bases and the V segment lost 4 bases, leaving 0 bases of the junction unmatched.

The V gene is TRBV5-4, the J gene TRBJ2-6; no clear D gene. The germline V gene encodes CDR1 SGHNT and CDR2 YYREEE (reference sequence). CDR3 size: 16 residues. Trimming removed 0 bases at V and 0 bases at J, with 7 bases between. CDR3 in DNA: TGTGCCAGCAGCTTGGGAGGAAGCTCTGGGGCCAACGTCCTGACTTTC. Amino acids: CASSLGGSSGANVLTF.

The chain has TRBV19 and TRBJ1-4; D is unresolved. Trimming stripped 6 bases from V and 8 bases from J, with 13 bases between. The CDR3 loop spans 13 amino acids. Germline values: CDR1 LNHDA, CDR2 SQIVND (reference sequence). CDR3 loop: CASRKADLEKLFF. Written as DNA, the CDR3 is TGTGCCAGTAGGAAAGCCGACTTAGAAAAACTGTTTTTT.

The J gene is TRBJ1-2, the V gene TRBV5-3; D uncertain. TRBV5-3 is labeled an ORF, and its function is uncertain. Trimming removed 4 bases at V and 2 bases at J, with 12 bases between. There are 14 residues in the CDR3. CDR3 sequence: CARSRRKDNYGYTF. CDR3 DNA sequence: TGTGCCAGAAGCCGGCGGAAAGACAACTATGGCTACACCTTC.

CDR3 loop: CASSLSSGSVGGELFF. As DNA, the CDR3 is TGTGCCAGCAGTTTATCTAGCGGGAGCGTCGGCGGGGAGCTGTTTTTT. The chain links TRBV28 to TRBJ2-2; 10 bases align to TRBD2. J lost 7 bases, V lost 1 base, and 6 bases had no gene match. Germline CDR1 reads MDHEN; CDR2 reads SYDVKM. This CDR3 spans 16 amino acids.

The chain uses TRBV7-6 and TRBJ2-2; 15 nucleotides align to TRBD2. Unmatched junction bases numbered 6, after V lost 9 bases and J lost 1 base. The germline V gene encodes CDR1 SGHVS and CDR2 FNYEAQ. The CDR3 has 17 amino acids. The CDR3 DNA follows: TGTGCCAGTGGGGGGACTAGCGGGAGGAGGAACACCGGGGAGCTGTTTTTT. As protein: CASGGTSGRRNTGELFF.

V gene TRBV14 combines with J gene TRBJ2-7; 9 bases agree with TRBD1. Germline lookup yields CDR1 SGHDN and CDR2 FVKESK. The CDR3 runs to 14 residues. V lost 4 bases to trimming and J lost 5 bases; unmatched junction nucleotides: 6. The CDR3 sequence is CASSRDRVVNEQYF. In DNA, the CDR3 is TGTGCCAGCAGCCGGGACAGGGTAGTAAACGAGCAGTACTTC.

The rearrangement joins TRBV21-1 to TRBJ2-7; TRBD1 is the table's D call, not checked against the DNA. TRBV21-1 represents a pseudogene. The CDR3 is 14 amino acids. CDR3 bases: TGTGCCAGCAGCAAAGCCCCAGGCTCCTACGAGCAGTACTTC. Protein product: CASSKAPGSYEQYF.

The rearrangement links TRBV30 to TRBJ1-1; the match to TRBD1 covers 9 bases. CDR3 length: 13 residues. Germline CDR1 GTSNPN, CDR2 SVGIG (reference sequence). The V and J ends lost 7 bases and 7 bases, in that order; junction bases with no gene match: 10. The CDR3 nucleotides are TGTGCCTCGGCCGGACAGGGGACGGGTGAAGCTTTCTTT. The encoded protein is CASAGQGTGEAFF.

In its sample, this clone was seen many times. V and J are TRBV15 and TRBJ2-2, with D possibly TRBD1 on 5 matching bases. This CDR3 is 15 amino acids long. The germline V gene encodes CDR1 LNHNV and CDR2 YYDKDF (reference sequence). Trimming removed 8 bases from V and 0 bases from J, with 13 bases in between. DNA for the CDR3: TGTGCCACCGAAACCCCGACAGCGAACACCGGGGAGCTGTTTTTT. This codes for CATETPTANTGELFF.

This chain uses TRBV7-9 with TRBJ2-7, with TRBD1 matching over 10 bases. The CDR3 is 15 residues long. Germline CDR1 reads SEHNR; CDR2 reads FQNEAQ (reference sequence). The ends lost 5 bases at V and 3 bases at J; junction bases unmatched: 7. CDR3 residues: CASSTSGQGNYEQYF. The CDR3 bases are TGTGCCAGCAGCACCTCGGGACAGGGGAACTACGAGCAGTACTTC.

The CDR3 DNA sequence: TGTGCCAGCAGCCTGGGCCCCGACAGGGGGCGGCTCAATGAGCAGTTCTTC. Translated: CASSLGPDRGRLNEQFF. This chain joins TRBV5-4 and TRBJ2-1, with 10 bases aligning to TRBD1. J was trimmed by 6 bases and V by 4 bases; bases with no gene match: 13. The germline V gene encodes CDR1 SGHNT and CDR2 YYREEE (reference sequence). CDR3 size: 17 residues.

Here the CDR3 reads CASSLASGGAYEQFF. CDR3 coding DNA: TGTGCCAGCAGCTTAGCTAGCGGGGGGGCCTATGAGCAGTTCTTC. The chain links TRBV7-8 to TRBJ2-1; 11 nucleotides agree with TRBD2. Germline V gene lookup returns CDR1 SGHVS and CDR2 FQNEAQ. The CDR3 has 15 amino acids. The trim removed 0 bases at V and 8 bases at J, leaving 3 bases unmatched.

This clone was seen only a few times. The chain joins TRBV19 to TRBJ2-2, with D unclear. Between the trimmed V and J ends, which lost 4 bases and 4 bases, there was a span of 7 bases. The CDR3 has 13 amino acids. CDR1 and CDR2 (germline): LNHDA, SQIVND (reference sequence). The CDR3 DNA reads TGTGCCAGTAGTACGCAGTTCACCGGGGAGCTGTTTTTT. Translation gives CASSTQFTGELFF.

This chain links TRBV9 with TRBJ2-1; the D gene is possibly TRBD2 (6 bases). CDR1 is SGDLS, CDR2 YYNGEE, per germline. Trimming shortened V by 3 bases and J by 8 bases, and 15 bases separated the two germline ends. The CDR3 runs to 14 residues. The CDR3 bases are TGTGCCAGCAGCGGGGGTATGAGGAGGGATGAGCAGTTCTTC. Its protein product is CASSGGMRRDEQFF.

The V call is TRBV19, the J call TRBJ2-2; 8 nucleotides line up with TRBD1. CDR3 length: 16 amino acids. V dropped 4 bases and J dropped 6; count of bases not matched to a gene: 10. Germline CDR1 is LNHDA and CDR2 is SQIVND (reference sequence). This CDR3 reads CASSSRDRKGPGELFF. The CDR3 nucleotides are TGTGCCAGTAGTAGCCGGGACAGGAAAGGTCCCGGGGAGCTGTTTTTT.